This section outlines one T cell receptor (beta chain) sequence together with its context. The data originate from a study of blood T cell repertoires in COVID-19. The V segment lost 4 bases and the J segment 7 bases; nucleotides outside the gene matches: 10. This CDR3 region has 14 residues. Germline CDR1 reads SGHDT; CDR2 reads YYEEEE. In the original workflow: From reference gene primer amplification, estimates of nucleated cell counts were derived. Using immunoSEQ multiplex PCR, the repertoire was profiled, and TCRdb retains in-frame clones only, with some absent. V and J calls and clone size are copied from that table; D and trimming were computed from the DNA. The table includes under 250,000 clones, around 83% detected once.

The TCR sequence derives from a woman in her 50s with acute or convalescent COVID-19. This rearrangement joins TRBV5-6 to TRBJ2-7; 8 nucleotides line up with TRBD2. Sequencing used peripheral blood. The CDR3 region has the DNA TGTGCCAGCAGCCCCGGGACTAGTCTGGGGGAGCAGTACTTC. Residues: CASSPGTSLGEQYF.